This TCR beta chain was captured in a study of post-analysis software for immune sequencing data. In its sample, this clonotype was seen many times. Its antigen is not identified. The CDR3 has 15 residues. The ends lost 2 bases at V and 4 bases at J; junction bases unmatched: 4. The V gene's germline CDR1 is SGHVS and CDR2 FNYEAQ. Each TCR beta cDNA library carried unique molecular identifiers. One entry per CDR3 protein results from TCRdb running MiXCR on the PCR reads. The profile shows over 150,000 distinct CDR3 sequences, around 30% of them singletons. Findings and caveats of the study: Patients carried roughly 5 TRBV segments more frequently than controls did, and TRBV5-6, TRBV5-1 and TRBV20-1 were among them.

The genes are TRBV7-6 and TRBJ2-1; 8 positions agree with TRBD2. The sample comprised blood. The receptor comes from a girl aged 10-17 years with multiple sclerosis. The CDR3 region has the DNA TGTGCCAGCAGCTTACAAGCGGGGGATTACAATGAGCAGTTCTTC. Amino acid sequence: CASSLQAGDYNEQFF.